This is a list of T cell receptor beta chains from one sample in a study of T-cell reconstitution after alpha-beta-depleted transplantation in children. Each CDR3 protein gets one entry after TCRdb re-called the PCR reads with MiXCR. The data show roughly 790,000 distinct CDR3 sequences, with less than 20% seen just once and approximately 5% held by the top ten. Source: PBMCs, mostly from graft donor cells, taken 360 days after TCRalphabeta/CD19-depleted stem cell transplant. The receptors originated from a male patient younger than 18 who had a stem cell transplant for acute lymphoblastic leukemia, so the T cells may come from the graft donor. CDR3s include the opening cysteine and the closing phenylalanine or tryptophan.

j_call v_call cdr3_aa
TRBJ1-2 TRBV5-1 CASSLPQGPAYGYTF
TRBJ2-7 TRBV20-1 CSAKPTGTSASYEQYF
TRBJ1-5 TRBV15 CATSRVAGGQSNQPQHF
TRBJ2-2 TRBV7-8 CASSVGRDRSGELFF
TRBJ2-2 TRBV29-1 CSGQLGGDTGELFF
TRBJ1-2 TRBV12-3/TRBV12-4 CASSLGGQGNYGYTF
TRBJ2-1 TRBV5-5 CASSLRGVYNEQFF
TRBJ1-1 TRBV27 CASTRGRKMNTEAFF
TRBJ2-4 TRBV12-3/TRBV12-4 CASSLARGAETKNIQYF
TRBJ2-2 TRBV5-1 CASSSQVGELFF
TRBJ2-4 TRBV29-1 CSVALRLAKNIQYF
TRBJ2-7 TRBV5-5 CASSTRDRVSYEQYF
TRBJ2-3 TRBV7-9 CASSLGSGRSDTQYF
TRBJ1-5 TRBV5-1 CASSAGTGRNQPQHF
TRBJ2-3 TRBV20-1 CSARGIQREAHDTQYF
TRBJ2-7 TRBV3-1 CASSQETGPPYEQYF
TRBJ2-7 TRBV5-1 CASSITRGLRNEQYF
TRBJ1-1 TRBV6-5 CASSYQGARTEAFF
TRBJ2-3 TRBV9 CASSPRDYLGDTQYF
TRBJ2-3 TRBV7-9 CACGAGGPTDTQYF
TRBJ2-7 TRBV20-1 CSAIFVSAHEQYF
TRBJ2-3 TRBV19 CASSILGWGSNTDTQYF
TRBJ1-1 TRBV4-1 CASSQEVPIVGAFF
TRBJ2-1 TRBV14 CASSQERVNEQFF
TRBJ2-3 TRBV18 CASSPMGAGLTDTQYF
TRBJ2-7 TRBV7-2 CASSLPLGEQYF
TRBJ2-7 TRBV15 CATSRVRGVGLSGYEQYF
TRBJ2-2 TRBV5-4 CASSLVGPTGGELFF
TRBJ1-4 TRBV5-1 CASSFEAGNEKLFF